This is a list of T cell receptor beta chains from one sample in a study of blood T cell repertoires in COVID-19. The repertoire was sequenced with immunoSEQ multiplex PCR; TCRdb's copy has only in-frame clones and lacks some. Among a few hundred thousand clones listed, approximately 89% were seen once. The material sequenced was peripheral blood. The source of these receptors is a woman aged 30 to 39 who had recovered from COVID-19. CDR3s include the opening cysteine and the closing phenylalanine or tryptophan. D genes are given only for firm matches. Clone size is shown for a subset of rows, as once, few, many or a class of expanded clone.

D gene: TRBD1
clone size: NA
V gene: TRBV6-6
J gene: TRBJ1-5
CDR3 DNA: TGTGCCAGTTCCCTCTCCGGGACAGGGGGCGGGCAGCCCCAGCATTTT
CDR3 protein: CASSLSGTGGGQPQHF

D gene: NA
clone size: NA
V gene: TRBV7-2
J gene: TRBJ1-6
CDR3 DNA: TGTGCCAGCAGCTTAGGGACAGCGAGCTCCTATAATTCACCCCTCCACTTT
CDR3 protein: CASSLGTASSYNSPLHF

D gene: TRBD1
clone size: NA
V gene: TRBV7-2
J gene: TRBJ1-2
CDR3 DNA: TGTGCCAGCAGCTTAATACCTTCACAGGGGGCGAATGGCTACACCTTC
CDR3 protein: CASSLIPSQGANGYTF

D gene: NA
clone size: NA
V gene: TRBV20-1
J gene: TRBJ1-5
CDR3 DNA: TGCAGTGCTAGTGGGACGGGGGGTTCCGGGCAGCCCCAGCATTTT
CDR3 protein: CSASGTGGSGQPQHF

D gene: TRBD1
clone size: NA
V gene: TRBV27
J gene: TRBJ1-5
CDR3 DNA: TGTGCCAGCAGTCCCCGGACAGGGGATTTACGCAATCAGCCCCAGCATTTT
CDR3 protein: CASSPRTGDLRNQPQHF

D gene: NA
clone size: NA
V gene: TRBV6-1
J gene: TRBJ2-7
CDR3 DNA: TGTGCCAGCAGTGAAGCGAGGACAGCTTTCTCCTACGAGCAGTACTTC
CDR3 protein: CASSEARTAFSYEQYF

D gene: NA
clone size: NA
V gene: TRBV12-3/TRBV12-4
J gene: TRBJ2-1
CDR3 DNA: TGTGCCAGCAGTTTAATTATGCGAGGTGAGCAGTTCTTC
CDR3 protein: CASSLIMRGEQFF

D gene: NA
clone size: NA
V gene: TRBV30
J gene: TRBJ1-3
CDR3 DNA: TGTGCCTGGAGTCCCTCCGTACGGTTCTCTGGAAACACCATATATTTT
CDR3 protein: CAWSPSVRFSGNTIYF

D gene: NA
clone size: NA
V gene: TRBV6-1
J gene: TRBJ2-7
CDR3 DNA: TGTGCCAGCAGTGCATTACTCATTGTGAGGGTGTCCTACGAGCAGTACTTC
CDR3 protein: CASSALLIVRVSYEQYF

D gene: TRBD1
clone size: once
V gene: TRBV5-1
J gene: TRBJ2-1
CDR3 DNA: TGCGCCAGCAGCGTTACAGGGGCCACCTACAATGAGCAGTTCTTC
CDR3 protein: CASSVTGATYNEQFF

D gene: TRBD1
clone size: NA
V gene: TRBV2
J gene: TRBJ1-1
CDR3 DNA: TGTGCCAGCAGTGAGGACAGGTTGAACACTGAAGCTTTCTTT
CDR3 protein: CASSEDRLNTEAFF

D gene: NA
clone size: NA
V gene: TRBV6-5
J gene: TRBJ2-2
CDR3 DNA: TGTGCCAGCTTATGGGGGGCGAACACCGGGGAGCTGTTTTTT
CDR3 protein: CASLWGANTGELFF

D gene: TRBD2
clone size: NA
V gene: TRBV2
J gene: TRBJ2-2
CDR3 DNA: TGTGCCAGCAACGCGGGGGGGCCCCACACCGGGGAGCTGTTTTTT
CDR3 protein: CASNAGGPHTGELFF

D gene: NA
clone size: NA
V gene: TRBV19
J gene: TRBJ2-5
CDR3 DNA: TGTGCCAGTACAGGGTACCAAGAGACCCAGTACTTC
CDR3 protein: CASTGYQETQYF

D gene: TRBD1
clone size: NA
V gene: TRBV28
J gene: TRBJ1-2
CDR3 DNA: TGTGCCAGCAGTTTAAGTGGTTTCGGGACAGGGGGGCGAGGCTACACCTTC
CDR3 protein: CASSLSGFGTGGRGYTF

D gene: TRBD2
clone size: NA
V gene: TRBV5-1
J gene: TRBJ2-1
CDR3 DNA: TGCGCCAGCAGCCCGGCTGGGACTAGCGCCGGGGGGGAGCAGTTCTTC
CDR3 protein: CASSPAGTSAGGEQFF

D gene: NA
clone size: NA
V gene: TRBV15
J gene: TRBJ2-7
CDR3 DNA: TGTGCCACCAGCAGAGATCGAGTGCAGGGGTCTGGTGAGCAGTACTTC
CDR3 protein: CATSRDRVQGSGEQYF

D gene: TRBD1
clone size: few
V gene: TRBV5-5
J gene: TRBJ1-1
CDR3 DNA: TGTGCCAGCGCAGGGGGTTATCCAGAGAACACTGAAGCTTTCTTT
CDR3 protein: CASAGGYPENTEAFF

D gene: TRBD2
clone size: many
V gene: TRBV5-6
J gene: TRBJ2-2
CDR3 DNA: TGTGCCAGCAGCTTGGTACGGGGGGGCCCCGGGGAGCTGTTTTTT
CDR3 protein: CASSLVRGGPGELFF

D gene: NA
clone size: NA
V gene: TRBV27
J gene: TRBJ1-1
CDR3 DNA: TGTGCCAGCAGTTCGGGACTTATGACTGAAGCTTTCTTT
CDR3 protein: CASSSGLMTEAFF

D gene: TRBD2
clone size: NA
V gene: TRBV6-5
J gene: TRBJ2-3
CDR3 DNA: TGTGCCAGCAGTTCCCCGGCTAGCGGGGCATCAGATACGCAGTATTTT
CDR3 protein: CASSSPASGASDTQYF